This entry is about one TCR beta chain. Its cognate antigen is unknown. Focal radiation and CTLA-4 blockade (ipilimumab) were tested in chemo-refractory metastatic non-small-cell lung cancer patients. This sample is part of a study of radiotherapy plus CTLA-4 blockade in lung cancer. Looking at the study overall: An objective response was seen in about 18% of patients, and disease control in 31%. Study conclusions and caveats: Response, reportedly, was best predicted by interferon-beta along with early blood T cell clone dynamics. In blood, after radiotherapy plus ipilimumab, tumor-derived TCR clones expanded.

The CDR3 covers 13 residues. Germline V gene lookup returns CDR1 MNHEY and CDR2 SVGAGI. After removal of 8 bases from V and 4 bases from J, the junction contained 5 bases not matched to a gene. The table came from immunoSEQ multiplex PCR; TCRdb's copy has only in-frame clones and leaves some out. The sample contains fewer than 40,000 clones, roughly 77% of which appear only once. V gene TRBV6-5 combines with J gene TRBJ1-5; 7 bases are a match to TRBD1. The sequences come from peripheral blood, collected from a patient treated with radiotherapy plus ipilimumab. The receptor's source is a human donor with non-small cell lung cancer who had stable disease on radiotherapy plus ipilimumab. The CDR3 DNA reads as TGTGCCAGCCAGGGGGGGGGAAATCAGCCCCAGCATTTT. Translating it yields CASQGGGNQPQHF.